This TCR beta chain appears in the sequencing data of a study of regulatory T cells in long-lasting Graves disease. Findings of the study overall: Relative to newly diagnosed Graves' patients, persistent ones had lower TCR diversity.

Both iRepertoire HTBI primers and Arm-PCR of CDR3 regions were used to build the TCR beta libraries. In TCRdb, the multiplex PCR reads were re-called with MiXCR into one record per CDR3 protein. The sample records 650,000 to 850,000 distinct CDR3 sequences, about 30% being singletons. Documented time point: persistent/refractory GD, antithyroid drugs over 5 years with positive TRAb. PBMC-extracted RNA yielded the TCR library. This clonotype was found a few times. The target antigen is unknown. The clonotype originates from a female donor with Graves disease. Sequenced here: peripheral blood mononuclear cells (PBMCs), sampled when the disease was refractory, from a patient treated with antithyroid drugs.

CDR3 nucleotides: TGTGCCAGCAGTCCCGAGACAGAAATTAATCAGCCCCAGCATTTT. Translation gives CASSPETEINQPQHF. The gene calls are TRBV12-3 or TRBV12-4 and TRBJ1-5, with D perhaps matching TRBD1 (5 bases). Trimming left V 5 bases short and J 4 bases short, with 15 bases between. The CDR3 has 15 residues.